This passage covers 16 T cell receptor beta chains from one sample sequenced in a study of shared clonotypes between healthy human individuals (TCRdb year 2020). CD8 naive samples consisted of CD45RO-negative cells that were positively selected for CCR7, yielding a CD45RA+CCR7+ population without TemRA cells. The library was produced with the immunoSEQ multiplex PCR assay. In TCRdb, the immuneACCESS table is reduced to in-frame sequences with V and J assigned. These tables do not hold every clone; where another copy was compared, an unresolved V gene accounts for under half, and the others remain unexplained. In this sample the table shows some 740,000 clones, around 92% of which occur a single time. The ten most abundant clones make up 24% of the sample. The sequenced sample was naive CD8+ T cells sorted from blood. Taken with the paper, the label for cell subset or site translates to: CD45RA+CCR7+. The receptors here all came from a man aged 25-40 years in good health.

The chain couples TRBV2 to TRBJ1-5; TRBD1 matches 7 bases. Trimming cost V 7 bases and J 6 bases; bases outside gene matches: 9. Germline V CDR1 and CDR2: SNHLY, FYNNEI. The CDR3 consists of 14 residues. In DNA form, the CDR3 reads TGTGCCAGCATTTCGGGTGCAGGGGGTCAGCCCCAGCATTTT. Translated: CASISGAGGQPQHF.

The chain is built from TRBV9 and TRBJ2-7; D gene ambiguous. The CDR3 consists of 14 residues. Trimming removed 0 bases at V and 0 bases at J, with 7 bases between. Germline CDR1 and CDR2: SGDLS and YYNGEE. The CDR3 loop is CASSVEVGSYEQYF. Here the CDR3 DNA reads TGTGCCAGCAGCGTAGAGGTCGGCTCCTACGAGCAGTACTTC.

The chain is built from TRBV19 and TRBJ2-3, with 11 bases that match TRBD2. Trimming removed 3 bases from V and 0 bases from J; junction bases left unmatched: 5. Per germline, CDR1 LNHDA and CDR2 SQIVND (reference sequence). The CDR3 spans 17 residues. CDR3 sequence: CASSITSGSDSTDTQYF. CDR3 in DNA: TGTGCCAGTAGTATCACTAGCGGGAGCGACAGCACAGATACGCAGTATTTT.

The chain is built from TRBV19 and TRBJ1-1; D unclear. Germline V gives CDR1 LNHDA, CDR2 SQIVND (reference sequence). This CDR3 is 11 amino acids long. Trimming stripped 8 bases from V and 3 bases from J, with 7 bases between. Written as DNA, the CDR3 is TGTGCCAGTCGGGCCGACACTGAAGCTTTCTTT. Amino acids: CASRADTEAFF.

CDR3 in DNA: TGTGCCAGTGGTCAGCCCCAGCATTTT. Its translation: CASGQPQHF. The chain combines TRBV28 with TRBJ1-5, with no clear D. The CDR3 has 9 amino acids. CDR1 MDHEN and CDR2 SYDVKM come from the germline V gene. Trimming took 9 bases from V and 6 from J, leaving 3 bases between them.

The chain couples TRBV7-2 to TRBJ2-1; TRBD2 matches 12 bases. The CDR3 totals 14 residues. Germline V gene sequence: CDR1 SGHTA, CDR2 FQGNSA. After removal of 5 bases from V and 9 bases from J, the junction contained 5 bases not matched to a gene. The CDR3: CASSPTSGSLEQFF. As DNA, the CDR3 is TGTGCCAGCAGCCCGACTAGCGGGAGTCTTGAGCAGTTCTTC.

As concerns this clone: Other DNA variants within this sample encode the same CDR3. The chain recombines TRBV7-8 with TRBJ2-3, with 11 bases matching TRBD2. After removal of 1 base from V and 3 bases from J, the junction contained 0 bases not matched to a gene. The CDR3 spans 15 residues. Germline assignment: CDR1 SGHVS and CDR2 FQNEAQ. This CDR3 is CASSLGTSGTDTQYF. The CDR3 DNA reads as TGTGCCAGCAGCTTAGGGACTAGCGGGACAGATACGCAGTATTTT.

The V and J genes are TRBV11-2 and TRBJ2-7, with D perhaps assigned TRBD1 or TRBD2 (6 bases each). V was trimmed by 1 base and J by 0 bases, leaving 13 bases between them. The germline gives CDR1 SGHAT, CDR2 FQNNGV. The CDR3 is made up of 16 amino acids. This chain's CDR3 is CASSLVGGPSSYEQYF. CDR3 in DNA: TGTGCCAGCAGCTTAGTAGGGGGGCCCAGCTCCTACGAGCAGTACTTC.

This chain uses TRBV4-1 with TRBJ1-2; 7 positions match TRBD1. In germline, CDR1 is MGHRA, CDR2 YSYEKL. V lost 0 bases, J lost 8 bases, and 9 bases stayed unmatched. The CDR3 runs to 15 residues. The CDR3 loop is CASSQDRQGGYGYTF. CDR3 bases: TGCGCCAGCAGCCAAGATAGGCAGGGGGGGTACGGCTACACCTTC.

This rearrangement joins TRBV10-3 to TRBJ1-2; the match to TRBD1 covers 7 bases. This CDR3 comprises 14 residues. CDR1 is ENHRY and CDR2 is SYGVKD in the germline V gene. V lost 2 bases, J lost 4 bases, and 4 bases stayed unmatched. This chain's CDR3 is CAISEDRAVYGYTF. CDR3 coding DNA: TGTGCCATCAGTGAGGACAGGGCGGTCTATGGCTACACCTTC.

This clone was seen a single time. The rearrangement joins TRBV6-4 to TRBJ2-3; 10 bases match TRBD2. The CDR3 is 15 amino acids. CDR1 is MRHNA, CDR2 SNTAGT, per germline. With V trimmed by 0 bases and J by 12 bases, 9 bases remained unmatched. Here the CDR3 DNA reads TGTGCCAGCAGTGACTCGTCGCTAGCGGGAGACCCACAGTATTTT. Translating it yields CASSDSSLAGDPQYF.

Concerning this clone itself: The same CDR3 can be traced to other DNA sequences in this sample. The J gene is TRBJ2-7, the V gene TRBV9; D assignment may be TRBD1 or TRBD2 (6 bases each). Per the germline V gene, CDR1 is SGDLS and CDR2 is YYNGEE. The V end lost 2 bases, the J end lost 2 bases, and 11 bases lay between the germline ends. The CDR3 spans 14 residues. DNA of the CDR3: TGTGCCAGCAGCGTTGGAGGGGGGACCTACGAGCAGTACTTC. It codes for CASSVGGGTYEQYF.

This rearrangement joins TRBV6-5 to TRBJ1-4; the D gene is possibly TRBD1 (5 bases). Germline V gene sequence: CDR1 MNHEY, CDR2 SVGAGI. CDR3 length: 14 residues. Trimming left V 0 bases short and J 14 bases short, with 16 bases between. The CDR3 nucleotides read TGTGCCAGCAGTTACTCGGGACCAGGGTCGATTCTGTTTTTT. Encoded protein: CASSYSGPGSILFF.

This clone appeared a single time. The sample contains more than one DNA sequence encoding this CDR3. This chain uses TRBV7-9 with TRBJ2-7; 10 bases are shared with TRBD1. The CDR3 sequence is 15 residues long. J gave up 1 base and V 1 base, and 1 base lay outside the gene matches. From germline, CDR1 is SEHNR and CDR2 FQNEAQ (reference sequence). Written as DNA, the CDR3 is TGTGCCAGCAGCTTAGGGACAGGGGGATCCTACGAGCAGTACTTC. Amino acids: CASSLGTGGSYEQYF.

The chain is built from TRBV6-5 and TRBJ2-7; D may be TRBD2 (7 bases). This CDR3 spans 14 amino acids. Germline CDR1 is MNHEY and CDR2 is SVGAGI. V was trimmed by 6 bases and J by 5 bases, leaving 17 bases between them. CDR3 residues: CASRTPGGRNEQYF. Written as DNA, the CDR3 is TGTGCCAGCAGAACGCCCGGGGGGCGGAACGAGCAGTACTTC.

The V call is TRBV4-3, the J call TRBJ2-3; D is uncertain. The germline V and J ends were trimmed by 0 bases and 4 bases, with 11 bases remaining between them. The CDR3 has 15 amino acids. CDR1 and CDR2 (germline): LGHNA, YSLEER. The CDR3 bases are TGCGCCAGCAGCCAAGATTGGGCCGCCGCAGATACGCAGTATTTT. Translation: CASSQDWAAADTQYF.